This TCR beta chain comes out of a study of OX40 agonist ivuxolimab in advanced cancers. For the study at large: Three patients, one with hepatocellular carcinoma and two with cutaneous melanoma, achieved partial responses. General study results and limits: Both blood CD4+ and CD8+ T cells showed clonal growth by week 6 at 0.1 to 3.0 mg/kg.

Data came from immunoSEQ multiplex PCR; TCRdb stores just in-frame clones and leaves some out. This table has some 73,000 clones, approximately 90% appearing once. This clone was counted only a few times. Antigen unknown. The TCR sequence derives from an adult with an advanced solid tumor such as melanoma, head and neck, liver or kidney cancer. The input for sequencing was CD4+ or CD8+ T cells sorted from blood, taken in a trial of the OX40 agonist ivuxolimab.

The CDR3 region is CASSLTGQFEQFF. Here the CDR3 DNA reads TGTGCCAGCAGCTTAACGGGACAGTTCGAGCAGTTCTTC. The J gene is TRBJ2-1, the V gene TRBV7-3, with 7 bases fitting TRBD1. Germline CDR1 SGHTA, CDR2 FQGTGA. This CDR3 has 13 amino acids. J gave up 10 bases and V 0 bases, and 3 bases lay outside the gene matches. The full variable domain, rest sourced from reference TRBV7-3 and TRBJ2-1, is GAGVSQTPSNKVTEKGKYVELRCDPISGHTALYWYRQSLGQGPEFLIYFQGTGAADDSGLPNDRFFAVRPEGSVSTLKIQRTERGDSAVYLCASSLTGQFEQFFGPGTRLTVL.